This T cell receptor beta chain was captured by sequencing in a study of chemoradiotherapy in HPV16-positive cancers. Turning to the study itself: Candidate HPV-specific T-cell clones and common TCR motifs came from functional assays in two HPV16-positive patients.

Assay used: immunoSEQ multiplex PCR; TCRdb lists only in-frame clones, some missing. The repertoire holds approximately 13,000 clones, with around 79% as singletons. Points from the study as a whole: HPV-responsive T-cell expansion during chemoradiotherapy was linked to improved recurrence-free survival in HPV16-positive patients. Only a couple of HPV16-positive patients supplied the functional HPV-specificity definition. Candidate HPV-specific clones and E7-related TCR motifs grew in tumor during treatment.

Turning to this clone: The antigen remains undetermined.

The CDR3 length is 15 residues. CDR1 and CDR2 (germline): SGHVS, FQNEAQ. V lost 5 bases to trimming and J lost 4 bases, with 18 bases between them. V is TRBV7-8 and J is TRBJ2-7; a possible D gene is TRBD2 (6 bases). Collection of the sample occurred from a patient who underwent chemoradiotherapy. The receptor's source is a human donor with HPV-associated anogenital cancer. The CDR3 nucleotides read TGTGCCAGCAGCGACTGGAGGGACGGGGCATACGAGCAGTACTTC. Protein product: CASSDWRDGAYEQYF.